One T cell receptor (beta chain) is described in this entry. This clone's antigen is unknown. No base quality values were provided; no much bigger clone lies one nucleotide off. This sample was included in a study of CD8 T cells in ankylosing spondylitis (dated by TCRdb to the late 2010s). Background for the entire study: The study profiled T cell receptor beta repertoires in healthy donors and ankylosing spondylitis patients to find disease-linked TCR variants. In total, the full study cohort was made up of roughly 100 healthy donors and 25 or so ankylosing spondylitis patients. Samples of peripheral blood were taken, and for ankylosing spondylitis patients, synovial fluid was collected as well.

Sequencing used an Illumina HiSeq 2500. TCR beta libraries were prepared by quantitative 5'-RACE with molecular barcodes. From the authors' description of their analysis: Disease-linked TCR variants were identified with a new computational method built on a probabilistic model of VDJ rearrangement. Through fastp at Q25 and MiXCR, TCRdb rebuilt clones from the public reads, retaining in-frame beta chains. For every CDR3 protein sequence, its rows merge into one entry that carries the most common genes and DNA. For this entry, the V and J calls and clone size follow TCRdb and not the study's own pipeline. Across this sample there are about 540,000 distinct CDR3 sequences, with approximately 12% seen only once. Approximately 7% of the sample is taken by the ten largest. The cysteine opens and the phenylalanine closes a CDR3 of 15 amino acids. The kept DNA is CDR3 alone, 45 bases in frame from the first base. In the germline V gene, CDR1 corresponds to SQVTM and CDR2 to ANQGSEA. Germline trimming amounts to 3 bases on V and 0 bases on J, with 7 as the count of junction bases outside the gene matches.

What the authors observed across the whole study: The disease-linked clones were reported as significantly enriched in matched synovial fluid samples from ankylosing spondylitis patients. Some motif variants had previously been reported in the synovial fluid and blood of reactive arthritis patients, which suggests shared mechanisms of disease initiation. A CD8+ phenotype was shown by the disease-linked clones, which were found at relatively low frequencies in peripheral blood. Blood from ankylosing spondylitis patients appeared to be characterized by a TCR beta motif made up of about 8 highly homologous amino acid variants.

The sequenced material came from blood, either unsorted or a sorted T cell fraction (not recorded which). The clonotype was recovered from a male donor with ankylosing spondylitis. The chain uses TRBV29-1 and TRBJ1-1; a stretch of 7 junction bases matches TRBD1. For the CDR3, the sequence is CSVDRSRGVNTEAFF. The sequenced DNA is TGCAGCGTTGATAGGAGCAGGGGGGTGAACACTGAAGCTTTCTTT.